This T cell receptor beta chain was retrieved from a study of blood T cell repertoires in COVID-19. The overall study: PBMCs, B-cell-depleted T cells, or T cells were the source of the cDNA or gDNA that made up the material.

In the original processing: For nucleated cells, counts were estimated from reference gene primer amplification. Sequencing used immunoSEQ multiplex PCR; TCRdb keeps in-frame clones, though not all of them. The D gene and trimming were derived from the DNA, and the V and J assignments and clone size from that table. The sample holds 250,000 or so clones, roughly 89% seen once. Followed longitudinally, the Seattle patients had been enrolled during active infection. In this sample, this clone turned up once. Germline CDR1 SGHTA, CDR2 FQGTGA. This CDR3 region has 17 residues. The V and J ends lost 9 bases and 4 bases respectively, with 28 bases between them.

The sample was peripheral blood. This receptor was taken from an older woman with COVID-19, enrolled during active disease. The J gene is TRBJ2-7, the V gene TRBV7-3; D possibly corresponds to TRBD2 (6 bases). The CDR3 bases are TGTGCCAGACCACAGACCGGGACTGACTCTACGAAGTACGAGCAGTACTTC. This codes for CARPQTGTDSTKYEQYF.